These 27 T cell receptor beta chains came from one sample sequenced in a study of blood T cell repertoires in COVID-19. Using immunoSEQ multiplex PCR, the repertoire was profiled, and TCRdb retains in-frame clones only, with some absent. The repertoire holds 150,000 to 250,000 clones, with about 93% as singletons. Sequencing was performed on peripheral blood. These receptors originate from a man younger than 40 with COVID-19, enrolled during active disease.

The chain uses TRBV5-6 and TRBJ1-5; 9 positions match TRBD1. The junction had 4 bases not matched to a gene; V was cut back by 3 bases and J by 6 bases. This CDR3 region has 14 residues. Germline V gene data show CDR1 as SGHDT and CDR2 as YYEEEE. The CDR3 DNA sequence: TGTGCCAGCAGCTCGGGACAGGGTGGTCAGCCCCAGCATTTT. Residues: CASSSGQGGQPQHF.

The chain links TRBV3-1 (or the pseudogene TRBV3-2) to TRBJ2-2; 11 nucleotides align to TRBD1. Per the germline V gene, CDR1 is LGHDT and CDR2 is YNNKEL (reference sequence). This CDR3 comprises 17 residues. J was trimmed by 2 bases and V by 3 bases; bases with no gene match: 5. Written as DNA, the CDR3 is TGTGCCAGCAGCCACAGGACAGGGGGCGGAAACACCGGGGAGCTGTTTTTT. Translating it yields CASSHRTGGGNTGELFF.

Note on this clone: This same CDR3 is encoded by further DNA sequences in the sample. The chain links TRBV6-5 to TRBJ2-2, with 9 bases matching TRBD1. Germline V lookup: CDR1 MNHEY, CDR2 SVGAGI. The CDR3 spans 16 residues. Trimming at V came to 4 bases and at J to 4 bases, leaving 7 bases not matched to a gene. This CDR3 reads CASSSGQGLITGELFF. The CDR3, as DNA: TGTGCCAGCAGTTCGGGACAGGGTTTAATCACCGGGGAGCTGTTTTTT.

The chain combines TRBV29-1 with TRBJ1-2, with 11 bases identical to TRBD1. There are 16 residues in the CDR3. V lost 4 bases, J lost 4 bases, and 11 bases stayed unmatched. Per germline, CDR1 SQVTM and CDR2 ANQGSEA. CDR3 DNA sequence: TGCAGCGTTGCCGGGACAGGGGGTGTCTTCGGCTATGGCTACACCTTC. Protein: CSVAGTGGVFGYGYTF.

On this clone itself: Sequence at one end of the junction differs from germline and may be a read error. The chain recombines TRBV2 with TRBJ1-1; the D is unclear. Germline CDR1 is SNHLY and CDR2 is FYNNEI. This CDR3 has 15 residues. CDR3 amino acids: CAGSRSGVENTEAFF. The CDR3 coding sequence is TGTGCCGGCAGTCGCAGCGGGGTCGAGAACACTGAAGCTTTCTTT. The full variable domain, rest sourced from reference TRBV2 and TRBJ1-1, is EPEVTQTPSHQVTQMGQEVILRCVPISNHLYFYWYRQILGQKVEFLVSFYNNEISEKSEIFDDQFSVERPDGSNFTLKIRSTKLEDSAMYFCAGSRSGVENTEAFFGQGTRLTVV.

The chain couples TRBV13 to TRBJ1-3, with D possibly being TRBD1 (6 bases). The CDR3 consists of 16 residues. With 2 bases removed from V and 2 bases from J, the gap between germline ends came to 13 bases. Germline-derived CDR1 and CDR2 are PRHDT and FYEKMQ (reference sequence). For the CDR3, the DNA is TGTGCCAGCAGCTTACCCTACAGGGACCCTGGAAACACCATATATTTT. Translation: CASSLPYRDPGNTIYF.

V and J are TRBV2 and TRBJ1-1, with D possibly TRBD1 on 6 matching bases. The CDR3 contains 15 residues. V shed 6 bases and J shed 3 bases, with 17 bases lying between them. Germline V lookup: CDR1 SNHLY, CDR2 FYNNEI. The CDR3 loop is CASRQNRARDTEAFF. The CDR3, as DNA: TGTGCCAGCAGGCAAAACAGGGCCAGGGACACTGAAGCTTTCTTT. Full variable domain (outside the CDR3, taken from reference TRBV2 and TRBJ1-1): EPEVTQTPSHQVTQMGQEVILRCVPISNHLYFYWYRQILGQKVEFLVSFYNNEISEKSEIFDDQFSVERPDGSNFTLKIRSTKLEDSAMYFCASRQNRARDTEAFFGQGTRLTVV.

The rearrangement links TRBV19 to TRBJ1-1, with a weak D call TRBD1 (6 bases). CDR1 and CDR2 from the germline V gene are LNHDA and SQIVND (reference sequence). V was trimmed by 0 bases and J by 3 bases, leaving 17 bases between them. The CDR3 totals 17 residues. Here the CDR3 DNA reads TGTGCCAGTAGTATAGATCAGCAGGGGTGGTTGGACACTGAAGCTTTCTTT. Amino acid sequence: CASSIDQQGWLDTEAFF.

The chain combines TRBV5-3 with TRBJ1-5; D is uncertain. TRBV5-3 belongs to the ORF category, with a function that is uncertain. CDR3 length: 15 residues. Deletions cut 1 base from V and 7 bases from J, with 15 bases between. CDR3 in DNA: TGTGCCAGAAGCTTGACGATTTCACGAGGACAGCCCCAGCATTTT. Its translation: CARSLTISRGQPQHF.

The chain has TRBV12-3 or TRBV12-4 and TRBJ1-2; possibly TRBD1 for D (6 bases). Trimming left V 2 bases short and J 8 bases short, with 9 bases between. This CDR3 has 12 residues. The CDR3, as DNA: TGTGCCAGCAGTTTAACAGGGAGCGGCTACACCTTC. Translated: CASSLTGSGYTF.

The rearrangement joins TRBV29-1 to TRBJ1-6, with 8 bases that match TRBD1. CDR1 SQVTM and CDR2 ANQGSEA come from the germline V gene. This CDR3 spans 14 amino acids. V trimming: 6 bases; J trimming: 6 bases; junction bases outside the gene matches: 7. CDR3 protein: CSVKQGASNSPLHF. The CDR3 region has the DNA TGCAGCGTCAAGCAGGGGGCGAGTAATTCACCCCTCCACTTT. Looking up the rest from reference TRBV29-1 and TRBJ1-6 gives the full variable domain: SAVISQKPSRDICQRGTSLTIQCQVDSQVTMMFWYRQQPGQSLTLIATANQGSEATYESGFVIDKFPISRPNLTFSTLTVSNMSPEDSSIYLCSVKQGASNSPLHFGNGTRLTVT.

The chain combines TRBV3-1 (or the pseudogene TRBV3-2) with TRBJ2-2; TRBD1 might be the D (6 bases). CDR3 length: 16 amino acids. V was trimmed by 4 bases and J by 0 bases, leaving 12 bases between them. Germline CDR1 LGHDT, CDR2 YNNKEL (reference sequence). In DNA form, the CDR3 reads TGTGCCAGCAGCCCATTCGCAGGGGCGAACACCGGGGAGCTGTTTTTT. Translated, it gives CASSPFAGANTGELFF.

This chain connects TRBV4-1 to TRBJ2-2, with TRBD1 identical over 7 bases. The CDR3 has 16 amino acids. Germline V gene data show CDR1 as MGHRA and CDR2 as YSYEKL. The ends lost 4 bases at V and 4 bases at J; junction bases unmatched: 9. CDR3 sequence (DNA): TGCGCCAGCAGCCCTGAGACAGGGTGGGTCACCGGGGAGCTGTTTTTT. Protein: CASSPETGWVTGELFF.

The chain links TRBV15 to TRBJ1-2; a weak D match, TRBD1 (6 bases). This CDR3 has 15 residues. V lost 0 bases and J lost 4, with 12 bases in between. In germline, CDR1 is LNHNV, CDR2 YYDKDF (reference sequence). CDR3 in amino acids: CATSRDVGGAYGYTF. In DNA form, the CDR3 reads TGTGCCACCAGCAGAGATGTGGGGGGGGCCTATGGCTACACCTTC.

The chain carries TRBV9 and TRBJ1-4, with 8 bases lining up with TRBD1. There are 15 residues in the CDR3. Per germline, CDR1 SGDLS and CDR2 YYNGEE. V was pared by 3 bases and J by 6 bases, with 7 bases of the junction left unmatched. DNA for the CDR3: TGTGCCAGCAGCGCCCGGACAGGGAGGTATGAAAAACTGTTTTTT. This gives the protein CASSARTGRYEKLFF.

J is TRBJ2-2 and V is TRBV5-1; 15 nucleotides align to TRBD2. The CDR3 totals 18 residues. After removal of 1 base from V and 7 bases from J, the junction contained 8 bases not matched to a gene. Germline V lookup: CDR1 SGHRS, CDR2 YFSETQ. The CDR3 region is CASSLKGLAGGNVGELFF. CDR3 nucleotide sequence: TGCGCCAGCAGCTTGAAGGGACTAGCGGGGGGCAATGTCGGGGAGCTGTTTTTT.

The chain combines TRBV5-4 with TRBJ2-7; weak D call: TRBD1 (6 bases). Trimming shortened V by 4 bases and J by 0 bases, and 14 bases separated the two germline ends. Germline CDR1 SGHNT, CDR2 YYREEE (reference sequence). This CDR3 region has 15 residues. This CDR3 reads CASSERQESSYEQYF. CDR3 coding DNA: TGTGCCAGCAGCGAAAGACAGGAAAGCTCCTACGAGCAGTACTTC.

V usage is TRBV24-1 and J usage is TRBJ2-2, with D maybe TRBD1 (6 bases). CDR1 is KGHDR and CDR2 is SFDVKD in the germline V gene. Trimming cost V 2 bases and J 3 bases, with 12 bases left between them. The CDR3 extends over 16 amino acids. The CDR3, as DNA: TGTGCCACCAGTGATTCAGGGTGGACAGACACCGGGGAGCTGTTTTTT. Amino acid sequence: CATSDSGWTDTGELFF.

Here the CDR3 DNA reads TGCGCCAGCAGCTCCTTGGGGGACTCTAAGTATTTT. It is translated as CASSSLGDSKYF. This chain links TRBV5-1 with TRBJ2-3, with a tentative D call TRBD2 (6 bases). Germline values: CDR1 SGHRS, CDR2 YFSETQ. This CDR3 spans 12 amino acids. Trimming shortened V by 3 bases and J by 13 bases, and 15 bases separated the two germline ends.

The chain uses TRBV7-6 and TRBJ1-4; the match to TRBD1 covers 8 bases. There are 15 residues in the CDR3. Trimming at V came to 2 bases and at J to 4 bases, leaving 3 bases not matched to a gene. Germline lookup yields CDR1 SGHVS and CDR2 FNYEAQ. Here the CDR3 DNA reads TGTGCCAGCAGCTTACAGGGGGCCATTAATGAAAAACTGTTTTTT. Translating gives CASSLQGAINEKLFF.

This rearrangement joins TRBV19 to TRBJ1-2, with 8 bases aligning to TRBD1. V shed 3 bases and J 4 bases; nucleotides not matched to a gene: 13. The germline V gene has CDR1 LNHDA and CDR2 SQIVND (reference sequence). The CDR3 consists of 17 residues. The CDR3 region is CASSIRQQGGLGYGYTF. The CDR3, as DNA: TGTGCCAGTAGTATTCGACAACAGGGGGGTCTAGGCTATGGCTACACCTTC.

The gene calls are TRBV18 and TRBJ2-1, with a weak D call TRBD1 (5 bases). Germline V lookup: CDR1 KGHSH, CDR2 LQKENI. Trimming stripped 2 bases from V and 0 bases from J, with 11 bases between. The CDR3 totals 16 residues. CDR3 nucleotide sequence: TGTGCCAGCTCACCAGGGCGACAGACCTCCTACAATGAGCAGTTCTTC. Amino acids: CASSPGRQTSYNEQFF.

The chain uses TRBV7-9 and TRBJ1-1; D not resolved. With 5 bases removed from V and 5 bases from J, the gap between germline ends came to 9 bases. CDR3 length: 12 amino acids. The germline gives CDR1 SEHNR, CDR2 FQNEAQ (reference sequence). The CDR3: CASSPGGTEAFF. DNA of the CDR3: TGTGCCAGCAGCCCCGGAGGGACTGAAGCTTTCTTT. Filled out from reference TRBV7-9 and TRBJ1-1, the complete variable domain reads DTGVSQNPRHKITKRGQNVTFRCDPISEHNRLYWYRQTLGQGPEFLTYFQNEAQLEKSRLLSDRFSAERPKGSFSTLEIQRTEQGDSAMYLCASSPGGTEAFFGQGTRLTVV.

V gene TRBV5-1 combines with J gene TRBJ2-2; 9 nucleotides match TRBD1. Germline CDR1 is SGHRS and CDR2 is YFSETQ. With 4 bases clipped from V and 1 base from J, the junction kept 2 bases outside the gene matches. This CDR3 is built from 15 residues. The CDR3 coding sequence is TGCGCCAGCAGCGAGGGACAGGGGAACACCGGGGAGCTGTTTTTT. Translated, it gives CASSEGQGNTGELFF.

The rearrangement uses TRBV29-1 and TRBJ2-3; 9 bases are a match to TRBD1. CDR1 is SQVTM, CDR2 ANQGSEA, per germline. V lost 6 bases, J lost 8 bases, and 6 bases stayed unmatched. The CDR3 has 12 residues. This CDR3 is CSVWGTGITQYF. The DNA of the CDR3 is TGCAGCGTGTGGGGGACAGGGATTACGCAGTATTTT.

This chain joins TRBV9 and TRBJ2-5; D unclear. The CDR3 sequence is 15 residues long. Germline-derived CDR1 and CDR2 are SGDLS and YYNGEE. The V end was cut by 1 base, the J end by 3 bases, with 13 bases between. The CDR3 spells CASSVQATREETQYF. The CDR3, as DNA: TGTGCCAGCAGCGTACAGGCTACCCGAGAAGAGACCCAGTACTTC.

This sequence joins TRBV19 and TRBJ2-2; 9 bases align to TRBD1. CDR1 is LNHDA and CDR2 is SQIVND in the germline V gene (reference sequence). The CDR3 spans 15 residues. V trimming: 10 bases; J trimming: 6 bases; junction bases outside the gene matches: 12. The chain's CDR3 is CATSYPGQGAGELFF. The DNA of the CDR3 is TGTGCCACTTCATATCCGGGACAGGGTGCCGGGGAGCTGTTTTTT.